This is a list of T cell receptor beta chains from one sample in a study of OX40 agonist ivuxolimab in advanced cancers. Using immunoSEQ multiplex PCR, the repertoire was profiled, and TCRdb retains in-frame clones only, with some absent. The table shows approximately 30,000 clones, with roughly 84% occurring only once. The input for sequencing was CD4+ or CD8+ T cells sorted from blood, taken in a trial of the OX40 agonist ivuxolimab. The receptors come from an adult with an advanced solid tumor such as melanoma, head and neck, liver or kidney cancer. Both conserved end residues are part of each CDR3. Fields, in order: V gene, D gene, J gene, CDR3 protein, CDR3 DNA. D genes are given only for firm matches.

TRBV9	.	TRBJ2-6	CASSPGPGANVLTF	TGTGCCAGCAGCCCCGGGCCTGGGGCCAACGTCCTGACTTTC
TRBV11-1	TRBD2	TRBJ2-7	CASSLDPSGAYEQYF	TGTGCCAGCAGCTTAGATCCTAGCGGCGCCTACGAGCAGTACTTC
TRBV10-3	TRBD2	TRBJ2-4	CAISESATSWELGGYKNIQYF	TGTGCCATCAGTGAGTCGGCGACTAGCTGGGAACTTGGGGGGTACAAAAACATTCAGTACTTC
TRBV11-2	.	TRBJ2-7	CASVAASSYEQYF	TGTGCCTCCGTAGCGGCGTCCTCCTACGAGCAGTACTTC
TRBV7-9	TRBD1	TRBJ2-1	CASSKEGTGGSEQFF	TGTGCCAGCAGCAAAGAAGGGACAGGGGGCAGTGAGCAGTTCTTC
TRBV19	TRBD2	TRBJ2-7	CASSAGTSGTYEQYF	TGTGCCAGTAGTGCGGGGACTAGCGGAACATACGAGCAGTACTTC
TRBV28	.	TRBJ1-2	CASSFGGDGYTF	TGTGCCAGCAGTTTCGGGGGAGATGGCTACACCTTC
TRBV27	TRBD1	TRBJ2-7	CASRGGYPYEQYF	TGTGCCAGCAGAGGGGGCTACCCCTACGAGCAGTACTTC
TRBV9	.	TRBJ2-5	CASSVAGQETQYF	TGTGCCAGCAGCGTAGCCGGACAAGAGACCCAGTACTTC
TRBV2	TRBD2	TRBJ2-1	CASRGTSGSSYNEQFF	TGTGCCAGCAGGGGGACTAGCGGGAGCTCCTACAATGAGCAGTTCTTC
TRBV2	.	TRBJ1-3	CASMETGTEYGNTIYF	TGTGCCAGCATGGAGACCGGGACGGAGTACGGAAACACCATATATTTT
TRBV6-9	.	TRBJ2-5	CASSRETQYF	TGTGCCAGCAGCCGCGAGACCCAGTACTTC
TRBV6-1	.	TRBJ1-3	CASTLGNTIYF	TGTGCCAGCACCCTGGGAAACACCATATATTTT